This T cell receptor beta chain emerged from a study of blood T cell repertoires in COVID-19. The assay was immunoSEQ multiplex PCR, and TCRdb's table has in-frame clones only and misses some. This repertoire shows around 140,000 clones, 87% found once; its top ten account for about 10%. Study members were between about 18 and 90 years old and lived in around 24 US regions. The study assigned cohorts using participant-reported clinical history. Two negative PCRs, clearance, or symptom resolution had been documented for recovered Cohort 3 donors. CDR1 and CDR2 (germline): SGHRS, YFSETQ. The CDR3 spans 15 residues. The V end was cut by 0 bases, the J end by 4 bases, with 14 bases between.

The TCR sequence derives from a man between 60 and 75 years old who had recovered from COVID-19. The gene calls are TRBV5-1 and TRBJ2-7, with D possibly being TRBD2 (5 bases). Specimen: PBMCs or T cells enriched from blood (not recorded which). The CDR3 sequence: CASSLGFGGGYEQYF. The CDR3 DNA follows: TGCGCCAGCAGCTTGGGTTTTGGTGGCGGGTACGAGCAGTACTTC.